The 2 T cell receptor beta chains listed next were all sequenced from one sample in a study of identical twins. TCRdb re-analysed the 5' RACE reads in MiXCR, keeping a single row per CDR3 protein. The sample contains about 550,000 distinct CDR3 sequences, under 25% of which appear only once. The sample also formed part of further work on yellow fever vaccine responses in identical twins.

The source material was CD4+ T cells sorted from blood. The receptors originated from a woman aged 18-29 years in good health.

The chain links TRBV3-1 to TRBJ2-3; weak D call: TRBD2 (6 bases). This CDR3 comprises 18 residues. Germline CDR1 LGHDT, CDR2 YNNKEL (reference sequence). V was shortened by 1 base and J by 0 bases, with 17 bases between the two germline ends. CDR3 bases: TGTGCCAGCAGCCAAGGTTCTGCGGGGACGGCCAGCACAGATACGCAGTATTTT. Its protein is CASSQGSAGTASTDTQYF.

The chain employs TRBV19 and TRBJ1-3; no clear D gene. Trimming cost V 5 bases and J 0 bases, with 8 bases left between them. The germline CDR1 and CDR2 sequences are LNHDA and SQIVND (reference sequence). The CDR3 sequence is 14 residues long. CDR3 nucleotide sequence: TGTGCCAGTAGTTCCGGTGCCTCTGGAAACACCATATATTTT. Its translation: CASSSGASGNTIYF.